This T cell receptor (beta chain) is drawn from a study of control samples from healthy donors and cancer patients. TCRdb keeps only in-frame clones here, not all; method: immunoSEQ multiplex PCR. Among more than 95,000 clones listed, roughly nine tenths were seen once. V lost 4 bases and J lost 4; bases outside the gene matches: 12. Germline V lookup: CDR1 MGHDK, CDR2 SYGVNS. This CDR3 spans 17 amino acids. In its sample, this clone was seen a few times. The clonotype originates from a woman in her 50s with colorectal cancer. Sequencing was performed on PBMCs. The chain links TRBV25-1 to TRBJ2-3, with 9 bases fitting TRBD1. In DNA, the CDR3 is TGTGCCAGCAGTGGAAACAGGGGGCGATTTTTCGCAGATACGCAGTATTTT. As protein: CASSGNRGRFFADTQYF.